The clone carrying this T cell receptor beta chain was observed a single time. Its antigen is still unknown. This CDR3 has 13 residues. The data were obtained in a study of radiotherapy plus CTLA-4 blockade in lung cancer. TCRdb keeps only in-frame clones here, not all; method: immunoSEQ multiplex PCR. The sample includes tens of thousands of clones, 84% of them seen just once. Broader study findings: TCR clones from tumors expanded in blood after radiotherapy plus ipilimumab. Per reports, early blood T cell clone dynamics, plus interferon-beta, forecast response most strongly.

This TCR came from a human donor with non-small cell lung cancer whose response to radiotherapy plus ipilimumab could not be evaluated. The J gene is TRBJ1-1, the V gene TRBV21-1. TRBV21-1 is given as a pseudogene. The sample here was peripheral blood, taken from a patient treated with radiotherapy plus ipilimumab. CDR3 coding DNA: TGTGCCAGCAGCAAAGAGGAGGGATTCGAAGCTTTCTTT. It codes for CASSKEEGFEAFF.